Listed below are T cell receptor beta chains from one sample, sequenced in a study of early T cells in non-severe SARS-CoV-2 infection. TCRdb re-called the 5' RACE reads through MiXCR, storing one row per CDR3 protein. This table holds about 69,000 distinct CDR3 sequences, approximately 4.5% found once. Sample: whole blood, taken at baseline. The receptors shown here come from an adult who was a healthcare worker with PCR-confirmed SARS-CoV-2 infection or an uninfected control (not recorded which). The donor label of this sample is uncertain. The CDR3 runs from the conserved cysteine through the conserved F or W. D genes are given only for firm matches. The size entry is marked missing in some rows and otherwise reads once, few, many or a size class.

CDR3,DNA,D,V,size,J
CSVDITGTGGYGYTF,TGCAGCGTAGATATAACCGGGACAGGGGGCTATGGCTACACCTTC,TRBD1,TRBV29-1,many,TRBJ1-2
CASSSMRVYEQYF,TGTGCCAGCAGCTCCATGAGGGTCTACGAGCAGTACTTC,-,TRBV11-2,-,TRBJ2-7
CASSWGGSYEQYF,TGTGCCAGCAGTTGGGGCGGATCCTACGAGCAGTACTTC,-,TRBV12-3/TRBV12-4,-,TRBJ2-7
CAWSGVTDTQYF,TGTGCCTGGAGTGGCGTTACAGATACGCAGTATTTT,-,TRBV30,many,TRBJ2-3
CASSLVKTPNEQFF,TGTGCCAGCAGCTTAGTTAAGACACCTAATGAGCAGTTCTTC,-,TRBV7-9,-,TRBJ2-1
CASSLSLGTARSYEQYF,TGTGCCAGCAGTCTATCCCTCGGGACTGCGAGGTCCTACGAGCAGTACTTC,-,TRBV6-2/TRBV6-3,-,TRBJ2-7
CSHGGLAGSESQYF,TGCAGCCACGGAGGACTAGCGGGGTCGGAGTCGCAGTATTTT,TRBD2,TRBV20-1,many,TRBJ2-3
CASSLEMGPAGNTIYF,TGCGCCAGCAGCTTGGAGATGGGGCCGGCTGGAAACACCATATATTTT,-,TRBV5-1,-,TRBJ1-3
CASSYSGTDNSPLHF,TGTGCCAGCAGTTACTCAGGGACCGATAATTCACCCCTCCACTTT,-,TRBV6-6,many,TRBJ1-6
CASSYSTQGGIGNTIYF,TGTGCCAGCAGTTACTCGACGCAGGGGGGAATTGGAAACACCATATATTTT,TRBD1,TRBV6-6,-,TRBJ1-3
CASSQHRVGYTF,TGTGCCAGCAGCCAGCACAGGGTTGGCTACACCTTC,-,TRBV3-1,few,TRBJ1-2
CASSLRRTANTGELFF,TGTGCCAGCAGCTTACGTCGGACTGCGAACACCGGGGAGCTGTTTTTT,-,TRBV11-2,few,TRBJ2-2
CASSRKGQWSSYEQYF,TGCGCCAGCAGTAGAAAGGGACAGTGGAGCTCCTACGAGCAGTACTTC,TRBD1,TRBV10-1,many,TRBJ2-7
CASSAETGQETQYF,TGCGCCAGCAGCGCAGAGACAGGTCAAGAGACCCAGTACTTC,-,TRBV5-1,many,TRBJ2-5
CASSLKWAPGTGELFF,TGTGCCAGCAGCTTAAAATGGGCGCCGGGCACCGGGGAGCTGTTTTTT,-,TRBV7-9,-,TRBJ2-2
CASSSGGTSGVTDTQYF,TGTGCCAGCAGCTCCGGAGGGACTAGCGGGGTCACAGATACGCAGTATTTT,TRBD2,TRBV5-4,-,TRBJ2-3
CASSEFGQPQHF,TGCGCCAGCAGTGAGTTCGGGCAGCCCCAGCATTTT,-,TRBV10-2,-,TRBJ1-5
CSVEGQGAEGELFF,TGCAGCGTTGAGGGACAGGGGGCGGAGGGGGAGCTGTTTTTT,TRBD1,TRBV29-1,few,TRBJ2-2
CASGEGTNRGTLHF,TGCGCCAGCGGGGAGGGGACGAACAGGGGGACCCTCCACTTT,TRBD1,TRBV5-1,-,TRBJ1-6
CASSVTGVYNEQFF,TGTGCCAGCAGCGTGACGGGGGTATACAATGAGCAGTTCTTC,-,TRBV9,many,TRBJ2-1
CASSEYRGGRNTIYF,TGCGCCAGCAGTGAATACAGGGGAGGTAGAAACACCATATATTTT,TRBD1,TRBV10-2,-,TRBJ1-3
CASSTGTGSFDGYTF,TGTGCCAGTAGTACCGGGACAGGGAGCTTCGATGGCTACACCTTC,TRBD1,TRBV19,many,TRBJ1-2
CASSSNAGGSEAFF,TGTGCCAGCAGCTCGAACGCGGGGGGCAGTGAAGCTTTCTTT,-,TRBV11-3,many,TRBJ1-1
CSAQGIDQPQHF,TGCAGCGCACAGGGGATCGACCAGCCCCAGCATTTT,TRBD1,TRBV29-1,many,TRBJ1-5
CASSPQTGGAEAFF,TGTGCCAGCAGCCCCCAGACAGGGGGGGCTGAAGCTTTCTTT,TRBD1,TRBV6-6,few,TRBJ1-1
CASIESTGFGYGYTF,TGTGCCAGCATTGAATCGACGGGATTCGGATATGGCTACACCTTC,-,TRBV7-8,many,TRBJ1-2
CASSVWDRGGNEQFF,TGTGCCAGCAGTGTCTGGGACAGGGGCGGGAATGAGCAGTTCTTC,TRBD1,TRBV6-1,many,TRBJ2-1
CASSRGTGPENEKLFF,TGTGCCAGCAGCCGCGGGACAGGGCCGGAGAATGAAAAACTGTTTTTT,TRBD1,TRBV7-9,-,TRBJ1-4
CSARDYLAYEQYF,TGCAGTGCTAGAGATTATCTAGCCTACGAGCAGTACTTC,-,TRBV20-1,many,TRBJ2-7
CASGLDVGGRVRETQYF,TGTGCTAGTGGTTTGGACGTCGGGGGCAGGGTCCGAGAGACCCAGTACTTC,-,TRBV12-5,many,TRBJ2-5
CASSYSGGGYTF,TGTGCCAGCAGTTACTCAGGGGGAGGCTACACCTTC,-,TRBV6-6,few,TRBJ1-2
CASKLAGYNEQFF,TGTGCCAGTAAACTAGCGGGGTACAATGAGCAGTTCTTC,TRBD2,TRBV19,few,TRBJ2-1
CASSPRTSSSTGELFF,TGTGCCAGCAGCCCGAGAACTAGCTCCAGCACCGGGGAGCTGTTTTTT,-,TRBV5-4,-,TRBJ2-2
CASSYSNSVGQTQYF,TGTGCCAGCAGTTACTCGAATAGCGTCGGACAGACCCAGTACTTC,-,TRBV6-5,many,TRBJ2-5
CASRPQGTRTNTEAFF,TGTGCCAGCAGACCTCAGGGGACTAGGACAAACACTGAAGCTTTCTTT,-,TRBV5-4,-,TRBJ1-1
CASSLGDRGQKTQYF,TGTGCCAGCAGCCTTGGGGACAGGGGGCAAAAGACCCAGTACTTC,TRBD1,TRBV11-2,few,TRBJ2-5
CASSQTRDVGEQYF,TGCGCCAGCAGTCAGACCAGGGATGTGGGCGAGCAGTACTTC,-,TRBV4-3,many,TRBJ2-7
CSARDPGQVNEKLFF,TGCAGTGCTAGAGATCCGGGGCAGGTTAATGAAAAACTGTTTTTT,-,TRBV20-1,few,TRBJ1-4
CSVWDTDQPQHF,TGCAGCGTCTGGGACACCGATCAGCCCCAGCATTTT,-,TRBV29-1,-,TRBJ1-5
CASRRDKASGTEAFF,TGTGCCAGCAGGCGCGATAAGGCTTCGGGCACTGAAGCTTTCTTT,-,TRBV5-4,few,TRBJ1-1